The sequence of this T cell receptor (beta chain) was determined in a study of control samples from healthy donors and cancer patients. The table came from immunoSEQ multiplex PCR; TCRdb's copy has only in-frame clones and leaves some out. The sample includes roughly 400,000 clones, roughly 90% seen only once; the top ten take around 6.4%. V was shortened by 2 bases and J by 14 bases, with 16 bases between the two germline ends. The CDR3 spans 13 residues. What was sequenced was PBMCs. The chain recombines TRBV12-3 or TRBV12-4 with TRBJ2-1; D may be TRBD1 or TRBD2 (5 bases each). This TCR was sampled from a man in his forties with head and neck cancer. DNA of the CDR3: TGTGCCAGCAGTTTATCCGGTGGCCTGGGGGAGTTCTTC. It encodes CASSLSGGLGEFF.